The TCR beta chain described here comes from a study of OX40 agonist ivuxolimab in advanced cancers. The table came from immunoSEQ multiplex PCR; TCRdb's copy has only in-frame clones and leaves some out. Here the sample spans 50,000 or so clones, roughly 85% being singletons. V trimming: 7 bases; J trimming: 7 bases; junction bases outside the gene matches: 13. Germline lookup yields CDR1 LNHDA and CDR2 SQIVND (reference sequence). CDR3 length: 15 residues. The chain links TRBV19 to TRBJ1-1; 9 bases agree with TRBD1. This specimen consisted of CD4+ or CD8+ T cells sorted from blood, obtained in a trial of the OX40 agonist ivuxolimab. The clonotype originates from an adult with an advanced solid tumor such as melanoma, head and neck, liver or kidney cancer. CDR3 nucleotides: TGTGCCAGTATTGAGACAGGGGGTAGGATTGGTGAAGCTTTCTTT. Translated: CASIETGGRIGEAFF.